Sequencing of this TCR beta chain was carried out in a study of neurological immune-mediated disorders. Turning to the study itself: The 34 multiple sclerosis patients comprised around 31 that were relapsing-remitting and 3 that were secondary progressive.

TCRdb called the 5' RACE reads again in MiXCR, with one record for every CDR3 protein. The sample records fewer than 65,000 distinct CDR3 sequences, approximately 4.1% being singletons. This clonotype was seen repeatedly, ten times or more. Sequenced input: PBMCs. The TCR was taken from a man aged 50 to 60 with multiple sclerosis.

This CDR3 reads CSAVGTGSTDTQYF. CDR3 DNA: TGCAGCGCCGTAGGGACAGGGTCCACAGATACGCAGTATTTT. V gene TRBV29-1 combines with J gene TRBJ2-3, with 9 bases aligning to TRBD1. CDR1 is SQVTM, CDR2 ANQGSEA, per germline. The CDR3 sequence is 14 residues long. With V trimmed by 7 bases and J by 2 bases, 7 bases remained unmatched.